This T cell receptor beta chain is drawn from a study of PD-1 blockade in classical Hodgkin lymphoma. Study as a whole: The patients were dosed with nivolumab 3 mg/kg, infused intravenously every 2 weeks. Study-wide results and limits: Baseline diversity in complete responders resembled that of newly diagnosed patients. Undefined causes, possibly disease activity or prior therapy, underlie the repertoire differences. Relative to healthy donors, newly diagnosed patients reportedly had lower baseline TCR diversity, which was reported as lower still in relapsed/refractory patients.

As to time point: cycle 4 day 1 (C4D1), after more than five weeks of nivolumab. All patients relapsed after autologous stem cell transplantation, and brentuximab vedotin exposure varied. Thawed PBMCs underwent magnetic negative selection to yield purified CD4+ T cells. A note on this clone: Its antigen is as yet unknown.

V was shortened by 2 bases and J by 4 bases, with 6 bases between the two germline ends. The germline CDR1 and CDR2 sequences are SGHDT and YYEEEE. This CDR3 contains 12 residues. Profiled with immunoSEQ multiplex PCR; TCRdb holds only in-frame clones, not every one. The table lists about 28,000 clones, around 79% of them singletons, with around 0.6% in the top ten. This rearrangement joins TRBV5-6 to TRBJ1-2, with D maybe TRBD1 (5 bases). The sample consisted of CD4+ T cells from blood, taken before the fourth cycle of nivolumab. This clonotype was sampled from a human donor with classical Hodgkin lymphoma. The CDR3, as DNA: TGTGCCAGCAGCTTCGGGACCTATGGCTACACCTTC. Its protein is CASSFGTYGYTF.